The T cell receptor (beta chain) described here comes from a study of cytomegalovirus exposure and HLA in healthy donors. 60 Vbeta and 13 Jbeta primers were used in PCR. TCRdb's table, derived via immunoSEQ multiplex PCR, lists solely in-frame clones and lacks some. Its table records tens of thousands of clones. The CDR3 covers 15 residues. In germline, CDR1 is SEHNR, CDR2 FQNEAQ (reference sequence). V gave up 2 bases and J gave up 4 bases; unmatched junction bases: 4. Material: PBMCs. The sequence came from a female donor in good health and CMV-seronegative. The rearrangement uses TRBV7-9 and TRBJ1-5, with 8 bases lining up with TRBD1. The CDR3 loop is CASSLQGALNQPQHF. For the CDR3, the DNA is TGTGCCAGCAGCTTACAGGGGGCCTTAAATCAGCCCCAGCATTTT.